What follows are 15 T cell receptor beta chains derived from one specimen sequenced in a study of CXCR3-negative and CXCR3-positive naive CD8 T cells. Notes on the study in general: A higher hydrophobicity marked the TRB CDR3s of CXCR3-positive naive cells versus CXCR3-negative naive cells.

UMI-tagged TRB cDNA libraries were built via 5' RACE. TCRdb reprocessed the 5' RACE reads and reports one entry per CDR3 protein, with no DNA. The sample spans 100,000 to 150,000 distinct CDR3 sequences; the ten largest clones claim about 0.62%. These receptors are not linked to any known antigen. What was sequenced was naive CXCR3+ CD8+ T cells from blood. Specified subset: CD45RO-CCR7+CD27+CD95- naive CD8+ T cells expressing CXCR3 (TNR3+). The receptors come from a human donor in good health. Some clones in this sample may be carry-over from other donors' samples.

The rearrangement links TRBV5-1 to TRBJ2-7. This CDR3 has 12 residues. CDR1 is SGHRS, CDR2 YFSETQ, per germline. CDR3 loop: CASSSAGYEQYF. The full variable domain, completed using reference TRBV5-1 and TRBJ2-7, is KAGVTQTPRYLIKTRGQQVTLSCSPISGHRSVSWYQQTPGQGLQFLFEYFSETQRNKGNFPGRFSGRQFSNSRSEMNVSTLELGDSALYLCASSSAGYEQYFGPGTRLTVT.

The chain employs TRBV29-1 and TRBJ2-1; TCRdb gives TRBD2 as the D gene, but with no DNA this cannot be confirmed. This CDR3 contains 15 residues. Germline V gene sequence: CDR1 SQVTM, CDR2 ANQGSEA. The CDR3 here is CSVEVVTSGSNEQFF.

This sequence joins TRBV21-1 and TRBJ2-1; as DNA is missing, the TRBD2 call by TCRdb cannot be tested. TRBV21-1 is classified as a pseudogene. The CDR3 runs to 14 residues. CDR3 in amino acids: CASIPDSDYNEQFF.

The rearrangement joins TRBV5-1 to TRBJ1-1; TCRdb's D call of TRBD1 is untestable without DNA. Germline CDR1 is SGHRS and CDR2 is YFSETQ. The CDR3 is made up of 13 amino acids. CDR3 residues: CASSLVAQAEAFF. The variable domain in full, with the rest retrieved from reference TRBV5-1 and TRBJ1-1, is KAGVTQTPRYLIKTRGQQVTLSCSPISGHRSVSWYQQTPGQGLQFLFEYFSETQRNKGNFPGRFSGRQFSNSRSEMNVSTLELGDSALYLCASSLVAQAEAFFGQGTRLTVV.

The CDR3 spells CASSLGDALWGGTEAFF. The V and J genes are TRBV5-1 and TRBJ1-1. The V gene's germline CDR1 is SGHRS and CDR2 YFSETQ. The CDR3 is 17 amino acids.

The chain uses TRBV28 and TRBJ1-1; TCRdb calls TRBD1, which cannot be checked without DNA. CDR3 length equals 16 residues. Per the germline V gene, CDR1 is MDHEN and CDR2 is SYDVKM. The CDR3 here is CASSPGGTGPDTEAFF.

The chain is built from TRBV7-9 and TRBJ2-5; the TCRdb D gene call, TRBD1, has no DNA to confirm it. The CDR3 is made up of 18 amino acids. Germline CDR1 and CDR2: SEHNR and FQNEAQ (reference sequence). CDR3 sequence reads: CASSSRLGQGGGRETQYF.

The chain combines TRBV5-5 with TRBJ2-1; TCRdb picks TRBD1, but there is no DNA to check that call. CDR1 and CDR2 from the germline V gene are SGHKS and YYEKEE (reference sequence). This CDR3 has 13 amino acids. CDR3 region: CASSLVWGDEQFF.

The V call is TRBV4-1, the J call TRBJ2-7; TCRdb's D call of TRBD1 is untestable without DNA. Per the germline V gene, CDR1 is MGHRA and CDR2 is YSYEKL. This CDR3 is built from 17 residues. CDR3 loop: CASSQERNRGPTYEQYF.

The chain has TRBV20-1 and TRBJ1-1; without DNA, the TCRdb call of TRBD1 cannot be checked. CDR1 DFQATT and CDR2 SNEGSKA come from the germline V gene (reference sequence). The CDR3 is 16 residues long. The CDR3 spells CSARDPVGTVNTEAFF.

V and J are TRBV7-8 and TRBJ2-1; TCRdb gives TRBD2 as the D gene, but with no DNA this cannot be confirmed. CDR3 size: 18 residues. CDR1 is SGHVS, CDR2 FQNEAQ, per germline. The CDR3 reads CASSLSLAGGTAYNEQFF.

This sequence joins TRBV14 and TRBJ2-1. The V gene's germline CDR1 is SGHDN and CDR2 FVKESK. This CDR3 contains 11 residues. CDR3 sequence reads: CASSQDDEQFF.

CDR3: CSARDRGLHGYTF. The V call is TRBV20-1, the J call TRBJ1-2; the TCRdb D gene call, TRBD1, has no DNA to confirm it. The CDR3 contains 13 residues. Germline V gives CDR1 DFQATT, CDR2 SNEGSKA (reference sequence).

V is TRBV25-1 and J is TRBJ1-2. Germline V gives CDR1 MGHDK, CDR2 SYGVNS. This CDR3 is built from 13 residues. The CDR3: CGSSEFNSYGYTF.

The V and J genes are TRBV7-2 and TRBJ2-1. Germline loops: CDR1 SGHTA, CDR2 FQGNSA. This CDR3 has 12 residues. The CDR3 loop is CASSLLSGMKFF.